Listed below are T cell receptor beta chains from one sample, sequenced in a study of monozygotic twins with inflammatory bowel disease. TCRdb reprocessed the 5' RACE reads and reports one entry per CDR3 protein, with no DNA. The sample table sets out 400,000 to 500,000 distinct CDR3 sequences. The specimen sequenced was blood. The receptors were sampled from a human donor with ulcerative colitis or Crohn's disease, or a healthy co-twin of an affected twin (not recorded which). CDR3s include the opening cysteine and the closing phenylalanine or tryptophan.

V	J	CDR3
TRBV7-2	TRBJ1-3	CASSLAGSRSSGNTIYF
TRBV28	TRBJ2-1	CASSLLGDSSYNEQFF
TRBV20-1	TRBJ1-2	CSASNTVPGYTF
TRBV11-2	TRBJ2-7	CASSLVLIGGAFSYEQYF
TRBV5-5	TRBJ2-7	CASSFGTGFSYEQYF
TRBV5-1	TRBJ1-3	CASSRGQGTVSGNTIYF
TRBV18	TRBJ2-5	CASSPIGQGETQYF
TRBV5-1	TRBJ2-7	CASSRGQISYEQYF
TRBV9	TRBJ2-1	CASSPRGLAGEQFF
TRBV12-3/TRBV12-4	TRBJ1-5	CASRSTGNSNQPQHF
TRBV27	TRBJ2-3	CASSLWGTGPLSDTQYF
TRBV5-1	TRBJ2-2	CASSLQGSGELFF
TRBV6-5	TRBJ1-5	CASRLSGRGNNQPQHF
TRBV7-3	TRBJ2-1	CASSQGLPVVDEQFF
TRBV7-2	TRBJ2-5	CASRPRREETQYF
TRBV6-1	TRBJ1-2	CASSESGAAYGYTF
TRBV6-1	TRBJ2-2	CASSELLSTGELFF
TRBV13	TRBJ2-7	CASSLGQGGGKYEQYF
TRBV6-5	TRBJ1-1	CASSYSWGGNWHTEAFF
TRBV20-1	TRBJ1-1	CSARVGGTGTPGAFF
TRBV3-1	TRBJ2-7	CASSQAGGSSYEQYF
TRBV19	TRBJ2-1	CASSGLAGDHEQFF
TRBV20-1	TRBJ2-7	CSAQGLVYEQYF
TRBV5-1	TRBJ2-7	CASSLDGTVSYEQYF
TRBV5-1	TRBJ2-1	CASSLNPSSYNEQFF
TRBV6-5	TRBJ1-4	CASSYAQGAIEKLFF
TRBV20-1	TRBJ2-7	CSARGVGPYEQYF
TRBV20-1	TRBJ2-6	CSARGQGSGANVLTF
TRBV11-2	TRBJ2-3	CASSGTSGRQNARTDTQYF
TRBV5-4	TRBJ1-6	CASSNTYDSPLHF
TRBV28	TRBJ1-5	CASSTPGQFYVSNQPQHF
TRBV6-1	TRBJ2-7	CASSPDRVSHEQYF
TRBV14	TRBJ1-1	CASSQAQSARSTEAFF
TRBV20-1	TRBJ1-6	CILGGVNSPLHF
TRBV5-1	TRBJ2-7	CASSSLVAGGPYEQYF
TRBV7-9	TRBJ2-7	CASSVGTSYEQYF
TRBV15	TRBJ1-5	CATSKDIQGAQPQHF
TRBV11-2	TRBJ1-4	CASSYGGPGGEKLFF
TRBV28	TRBJ2-7	CASTDGGAGVYEQYF
TRBV7-9	TRBJ1-6	CASSDPTGRGTPLHF
TRBV28	TRBJ2-1	CASSLGEIEYNEQFF
TRBV20-1	TRBJ2-2	CSAGRGGDATGELFF
TRBV18	TRBJ1-4	CASSRGADEKLFF
TRBV29-1	TRBJ2-5	CSVVGLNRDQYF
TRBV20-1	TRBJ2-5	CSATGRETQYF
TRBV24-1	TRBJ2-5	CATSDGQGAETQYF
TRBV27	TRBJ2-5	CASSLDTGRLEETQYF
TRBV5-1	TRBJ2-1	CASRSGGHNEQFF
TRBV10-3	TRBJ2-1	CAISGTVYNEQFF
TRBV6-1	TRBJ2-3	CASSGTSGIYTDTQYF
TRBV30	TRBJ1-2	CAWSVVSAGYGYTF
TRBV14	TRBJ2-1	CASSHRGYNEQFF
TRBV7-6	TRBJ2-7	CATNQGRGYEQYF
TRBV6-1	TRBJ1-6	CASSRDPPPNSPLHF
TRBV5-1	TRBJ2-1	CASSFRLAGGANEQFF
TRBV7-9	TRBJ2-1	CASSLQAGQYNEQFF
TRBV24-1	TRBJ1-5	CATSDPGRGESAQHF
TRBV7-3	TRBJ2-7	CASSLTSGSKQYF
TRBV28	TRBJ1-5	CASTQGGYHQPQHF